The clone carrying this T cell receptor beta chain has only a few counts. Its antigen remains unidentified. The data were produced by immunoSEQ multiplex PCR, yet TCRdb's version contains in-frame clones alone and is incomplete. The sample shows about 12,000 clones, around 80% of them seen only once. This sample was included in a study of PD-1 blockade in classical Hodgkin lymphoma. Study summary: Patients were treated with nivolumab at 3 mg/kg, and this was given intravenously every 2 weeks. Study-level findings and limits: Diminished baseline TCR diversity has been reported in newly diagnosed patients relative to healthy donors. Patients who responded completely had about the same baseline diversity as newly diagnosed patients.

V was trimmed by 3 bases and J by 5 bases, leaving 7 bases between them. This CDR3 is built from 12 residues. Germline V gene lookup returns CDR1 LNHDA and CDR2 SQIVND (reference sequence). Brentuximab vedotin exposure varied among the patients, all of whom had relapsed after autologous stem cell transplantation. Negative selection with magnetic separation was used to purify CD4+ T cells from thawed PBMCs. The sequencing used CD4+ T cells from blood, collected at baseline. The V gene is TRBV19, the J gene TRBJ2-5; D is ambiguous. The TCR originated in a human donor with classical Hodgkin lymphoma. CDR3 coding DNA: TGTGCCAGTAGTATGGGCAGGGAGACCCAGTACTTC. Translation: CASSMGRETQYF.